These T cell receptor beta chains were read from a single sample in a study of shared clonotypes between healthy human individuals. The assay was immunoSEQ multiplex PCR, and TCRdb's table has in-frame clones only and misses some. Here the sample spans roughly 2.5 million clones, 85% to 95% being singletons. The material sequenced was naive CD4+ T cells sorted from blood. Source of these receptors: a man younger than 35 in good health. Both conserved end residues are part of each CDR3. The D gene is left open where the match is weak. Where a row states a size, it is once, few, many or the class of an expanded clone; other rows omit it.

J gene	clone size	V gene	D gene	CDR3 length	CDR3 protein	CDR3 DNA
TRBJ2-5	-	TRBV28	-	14	CASSLVRTQETQYF	TGTGCCAGCAGTTTAGTAAGGACACAAGAGACCCAGTACTTC
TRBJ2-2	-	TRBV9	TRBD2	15	CASSVRPSGTGELFF	TGTGCCAGCAGCGTAAGGCCTAGCGGGACCGGGGAGCTGTTTTTT
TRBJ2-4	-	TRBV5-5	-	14	CASSLELGENIQYF	TGTGCCAGCAGCTTGGAACTAGGGGAAAACATTCAGTACTTC
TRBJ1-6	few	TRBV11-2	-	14	CASSSQGLGTPLHF	TGTGCCAGCAGCTCACAGGGACTGGGGACACCCCTCCACTTT
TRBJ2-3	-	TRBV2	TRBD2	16	CASSGLAGAATDTQYF	TGTGCCAGCAGTGGGCTAGCGGGCGCGGCGACAGATACGCAGTATTTT
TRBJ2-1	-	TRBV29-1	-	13	CSGKTALLNEQFF	TGCAGCGGAAAGACAGCCCTCTTGAATGAGCAGTTCTTC
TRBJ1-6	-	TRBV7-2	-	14	CASNLFGGPAPLHF	TGTGCCAGCAACTTGTTCGGGGGCCCGGCACCCCTCCACTTT
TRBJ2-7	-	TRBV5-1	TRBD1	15	CASRTGQGMVDEQYF	TGCGCCAGCAGGACCGGACAGGGAATGGTAGACGAGCAGTACTTC
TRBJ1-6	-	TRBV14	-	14	CASSQDPRNSPLHF	TGTGCCAGCAGCCAAGATCCCCGGAATTCACCCCTCCACTTT
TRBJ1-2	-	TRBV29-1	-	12	CSVQNQGHGYTF	TGCAGCGTCCAGAACCAGGGCCATGGCTACACCTTC
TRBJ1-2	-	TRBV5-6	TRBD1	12	CATGTGGYGYTF	TGTGCCACCGGGACAGGGGGCTATGGCTACACCTTC
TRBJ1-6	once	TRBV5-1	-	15	CASSLGTEFNSPLHF	TGCGCCAGCAGCTTAGGGACGGAATTTAATTCACCCCTCCACTTT
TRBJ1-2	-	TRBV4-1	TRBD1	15	CASSQGGQGLYGYTF	TGCGCCAGCAGCCAAGGGGGACAGGGACTCTATGGCTACACCTTC
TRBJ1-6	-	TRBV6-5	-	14	CASSYSPVNSPLHF	TGTGCCAGCAGTTACTCCCCGGTTAATTCACCCCTCCACTTT
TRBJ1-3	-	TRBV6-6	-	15	CASSYTTGSGNTIYF	TGTGCCAGCAGTTATACGACAGGATCTGGAAACACCATATATTTT
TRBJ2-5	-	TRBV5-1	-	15	CASSLGQGPQETQYF	TGCGCCAGCAGCTTGGGGCAGGGACCCCAAGAGACCCAGTACTTC
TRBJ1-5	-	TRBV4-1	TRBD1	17	CASSQATSGGGNQPQHF	TGCGCCAGCAGCCAAGCGACTTCAGGGGGAGGCAATCAGCCCCAGCATTTT
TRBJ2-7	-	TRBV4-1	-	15	CASSQEQAVGYEQYF	TGCGCCAGCAGCCAAGAGCAGGCCGTTGGCTACGAGCAGTACTTC
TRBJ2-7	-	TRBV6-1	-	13	CATVPTVSYEQYF	TGTGCCACCGTCCCGACGGTTTCCTACGAGCAGTACTTC
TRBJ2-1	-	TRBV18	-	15	CASSPGGRDKNEQFF	TGTGCCAGCTCACCAGGGGGAAGAGACAAAAATGAGCAGTTCTTC
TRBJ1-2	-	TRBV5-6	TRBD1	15	CASSLRGDRGHGYTF	TGTGCCAGCAGCTTGCGGGGGGACAGGGGCCATGGCTACACCTTC
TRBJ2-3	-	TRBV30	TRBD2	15	CAWSARRGSTDTQYF	TGTGCCTGGAGTGCCCGGCGGGGGAGCACAGATACGCAGTATTTT
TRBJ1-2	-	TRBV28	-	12	CASTFRAGGYTF	TGTGCCAGCACGTTCCGGGCGGGGGGCTACACCTTC
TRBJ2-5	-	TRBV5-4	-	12	CASSLVGGTQYF	TGTGCCAGCAGCTTGGTGGGGGGGACCCAGTACTTC
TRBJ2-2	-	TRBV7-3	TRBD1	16	CASSLAGTGVTGELFF	TGTGCCAGCAGCTTGGCGGGGACAGGGGTCACCGGGGAGCTGTTTTTT
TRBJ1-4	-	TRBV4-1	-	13	CASSPLMGEKLFF	TGCGCCAGCAGCCCTTTGATGGGAGAAAAACTGTTTTTT
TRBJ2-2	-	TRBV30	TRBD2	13	CAWSVGLAGELFF	TGTGCCTGGAGTGTGGGACTAGCCGGGGAGCTGTTTTTT
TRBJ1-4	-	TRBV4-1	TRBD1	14	CASSQGQGREKLFF	TGCGCCAGCAGCCAAGGACAGGGTCGAGAAAAACTGTTTTTT
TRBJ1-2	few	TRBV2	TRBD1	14	CASSERDRGEGYTF	TGTGCCAGCAGTGAAAGGGACAGGGGTGAAGGCTACACCTTC
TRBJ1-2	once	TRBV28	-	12	CASSAPPRGYTF	TGTGCCAGCAGTGCCCCGCCCCGTGGCTACACCTTC
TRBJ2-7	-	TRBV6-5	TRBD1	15	CASSLDRDPAYEQYF	TGTGCCAGCAGCCTAGACAGGGATCCGGCCTACGAGCAGTACTTC
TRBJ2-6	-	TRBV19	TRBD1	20	CASSILTGGASHSGANVLTF	TGTGCCAGTAGTATATTGACAGGGGGCGCCAGCCACTCTGGGGCCAACGTCCTGACTTTC
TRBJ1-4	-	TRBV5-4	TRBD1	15	CASSQDRVPREKLFF	TGTGCCAGCAGCCAAGACAGGGTTCCTCGTGAAAAACTGTTTTTT
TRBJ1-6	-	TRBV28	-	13	CASRQTYNSPLHF	TGTGCCAGCAGGCAAACCTATAATTCACCCCTCCACTTT
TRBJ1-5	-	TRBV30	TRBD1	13	CAWSATGNQPQHF	TGTGCCTGGAGTGCGACAGGGAACCAGCCCCAGCATTTT